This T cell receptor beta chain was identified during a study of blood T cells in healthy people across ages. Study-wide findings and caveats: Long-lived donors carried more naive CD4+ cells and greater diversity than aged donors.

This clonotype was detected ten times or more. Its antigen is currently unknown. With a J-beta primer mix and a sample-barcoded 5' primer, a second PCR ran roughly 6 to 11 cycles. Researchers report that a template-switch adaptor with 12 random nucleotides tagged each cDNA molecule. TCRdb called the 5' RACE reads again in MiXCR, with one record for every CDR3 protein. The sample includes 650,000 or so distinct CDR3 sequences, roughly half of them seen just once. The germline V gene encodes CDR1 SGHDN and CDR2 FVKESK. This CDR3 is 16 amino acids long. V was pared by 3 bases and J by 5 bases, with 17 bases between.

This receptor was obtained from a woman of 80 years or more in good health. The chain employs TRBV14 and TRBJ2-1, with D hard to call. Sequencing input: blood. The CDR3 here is CASSQSPVTLHNEQFF. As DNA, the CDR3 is TGTGCCAGCAGCCAGTCCCCGGTAACCCTACACAATGAGCAGTTCTTC.